This T cell receptor beta chain was sequenced for a study of immune evolution from preneoplasia to lung adenocarcinoma. Profiled with immunoSEQ multiplex PCR; TCRdb holds only in-frame clones, not every one. The data show over 7,000 clones, 79% seen once. Macro-dissection enriched premalignant or tumor cells before nucleic acid extraction. The CDR3 loop spans 16 amino acids. V was cut by 0 bases and J by 1 base, with 13 bases left in between. Germline lookup yields CDR1 MNHEY and CDR2 SVGAGI. What was sequenced was FFPE invasive lung adenocarcinoma tissue. V usage is TRBV6-5 and J usage is TRBJ2-7; D might be TRBD2 (5 bases). The receptor comes from a person in their 40s with lung adenocarcinoma. CDR3 amino acids: CASSYSGLAGSYEQYF. CDR3 nucleotides: TGTGCCAGCAGTTACTCAGGGCTAGCCGGGTCCTACGAGCAGTACTTC.